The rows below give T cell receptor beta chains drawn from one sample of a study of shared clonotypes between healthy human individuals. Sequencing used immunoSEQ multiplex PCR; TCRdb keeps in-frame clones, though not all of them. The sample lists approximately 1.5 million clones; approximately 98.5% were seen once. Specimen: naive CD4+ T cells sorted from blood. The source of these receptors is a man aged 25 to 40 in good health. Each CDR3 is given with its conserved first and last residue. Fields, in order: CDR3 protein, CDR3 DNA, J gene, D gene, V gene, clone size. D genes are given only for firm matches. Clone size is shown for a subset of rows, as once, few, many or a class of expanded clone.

CDR3: CSVEYNTVGGRTDTQYF
DNA: TGCAGCGTTGAATACAACACGGTAGGGGGGAGAACAGATACGCAGTATTTT
J: TRBJ2-3
D: NA
V: TRBV29-1
size: NA

CDR3: CANGGGVTEAFF
DNA: TGTGCCAACGGAGGAGGGGTGACTGAAGCTTTCTTT
J: TRBJ1-1
D: NA
V: TRBV6-1
size: NA

CDR3: CASSVESHRGLNTQYF
DNA: TGTGCCAGCAGCGTAGAATCCCACAGGGGGTTGAATACGCAGTATTTT
J: TRBJ2-3
D: TRBD1
V: TRBV9
size: NA

CDR3: CASNLGEQSTQYF
DNA: TGTGCCAGCAACCTAGGAGAGCAAAGTACGCAGTATTTT
J: TRBJ2-3
D: NA
V: TRBV5-5
size: NA

CDR3: CARGGAGGSNQPQHF
DNA: TGTGCCCGAGGCGGGGCAGGGGGTAGCAATCAGCCCCAGCATTTT
J: TRBJ1-5
D: TRBD1
V: TRBV2
size: NA

CDR3: CSVEWREQYIVRFF
DNA: TGCAGCGTTGAGTGGCGGGAGCAATACATTGTACGGTTCTTC
J: TRBJ2-1
D: TRBD2
V: TRBV29-1
size: NA

CDR3: CASTFKNTEAFF
DNA: TGTGCCAGCACCTTTAAGAACACTGAAGCTTTCTTT
J: TRBJ1-1
D: NA
V: TRBV7-9
size: NA

CDR3: CAISEGGQDTEAFF
DNA: TGTGCCATCAGTGAAGGGGGGCAGGACACTGAAGCTTTCTTT
J: TRBJ1-1
D: NA
V: TRBV10-3
size: NA

CDR3: CASSPESGVWYNEQFF
DNA: TGTGCCAGCTCACCAGAGTCGGGGGTCTGGTACAATGAGCAGTTCTTC
J: TRBJ2-1
D: NA
V: TRBV18
size: NA

CDR3: CASSRVSRALTGELFF
DNA: TGTGCCAGCAGTAGAGTTAGTAGGGCGCTCACCGGGGAGCTGTTTTTT
J: TRBJ2-2
D: NA
V: TRBV28
size: NA

CDR3: CASSVGSSGFIGEQFF
DNA: TGTGCCAGCAGCGTAGGGTCTAGCGGATTTATCGGTGAGCAGTTCTTC
J: TRBJ2-1
D: TRBD2
V: TRBV9
size: NA

CDR3: CSVVEGGQPQHF
DNA: TGCAGCGTTGTAGAGGGTGGTCAGCCCCAGCATTTT
J: TRBJ1-5
D: NA
V: TRBV29-1
size: NA

CDR3: CASSIEVRETQYF
DNA: TGTGCCAGCAGCATAGAGGTCAGGGAGACCCAGTACTTC
J: TRBJ2-5
D: NA
V: TRBV11-2
size: once

CDR3: CASSEGGLRGYEQYF
DNA: TGTGCCAGCAGTGAAGGAGGTCTACGAGGATACGAGCAGTACTTC
J: TRBJ2-7
D: NA
V: TRBV6-1
size: NA

CDR3: CASSFGQSYEQYF
DNA: TGTGCCAGCAGTTTCGGACAGTCCTACGAGCAGTACTTC
J: TRBJ2-7
D: NA
V: TRBV7-9
size: NA

CDR3: CASSLSGVGHNEQFF
DNA: TGTGCCAGCAGCCTGTCAGGGGTCGGACACAATGAGCAGTTCTTC
J: TRBJ2-1
D: NA
V: TRBV7-8
size: NA

CDR3: CASSGNRDEKLFF
DNA: TGTGCCAGCAGCGGGAACAGGGATGAAAAATTGTTTTTT
J: TRBJ1-4
D: NA
V: TRBV2
size: NA

CDR3: CASRDRANEKLFF
DNA: TGTGCCAGCAGGGACAGGGCGAATGAAAAACTGTTTTTT
J: TRBJ1-4
D: TRBD1
V: TRBV5-4
size: NA